This T cell receptor (beta chain) was captured by sequencing in a study of blood T cell repertoires in COVID-19. Overall study: Material from acute and convalescent COVID-19 was sourced from the United States, Italy and Spain. The analysed material was cDNA or gDNA that came from T cells, B-cell-depleted T cells, or PBMCs.

This clone turned up a few times. Authors' methods: Amplification from reference gene primers served as the basis for estimated nucleated cell counts. Using immunoSEQ multiplex PCR, the repertoire was profiled, and TCRdb retains in-frame clones only, with some absent. That table gives V, J and clone size, and the DNA gave D and trimming. The sample yields around 130,000 clones, roughly 80% seen once. The CDR3 has 14 amino acids. In germline, CDR1 is LNHDA, CDR2 SQIVND (reference sequence). Unmatched junction bases numbered 6, after V lost 5 bases and J lost 7 bases. Sequencing used peripheral blood. The chain links TRBV19 to TRBJ1-2; 11 positions match TRBD1. The sequence was collected from a man aged 45-65 years with acute or convalescent COVID-19. CDR3 in DNA: TGTGCCAGTAGTGCCGGACAGGGGGCGTTTGGCTACACCTTC. Amino acids: CASSAGQGAFGYTF.